These T cell receptor beta chains were read from a single sample in a study of OX40 agonist ivuxolimab in advanced cancers. Profiled with immunoSEQ multiplex PCR; TCRdb holds only in-frame clones, not every one. The table includes 55,000 to 65,000 clones, about 85% detected once. Here the sequenced sample was CD4+ or CD8+ T cells sorted from blood, taken in a trial of the OX40 agonist ivuxolimab. The receptor set was obtained from an adult with an advanced solid tumor such as melanoma, head and neck, liver or kidney cancer. CDR3s include the opening cysteine and the closing phenylalanine or tryptophan. D genes are given only for firm matches. Only part of the rows carry a size: once, few, many, or a class if the clone is expanded.

TRBD2	TRBV28	18	TRBJ2-7	few	TGTGCCAGCAGTTTCTCCGGGGGATTGGGGACTAGCTTATACGAGCAGTACTTC	CASSFSGGLGTSLYEQYF
-	TRBV2	13	TRBJ2-5	-	TGTGCCAGTGGATTGGTGGCCCGGGAGACCCAGTACTTC	CASGLVARETQYF
TRBD2	TRBV6-6	15	TRBJ2-5	-	TGTGCCAGCAGTTACGGGGGACTAATCGGAGAGACCCAGTACTTC	CASSYGGLIGETQYF
TRBD2	TRBV10-3	13	TRBJ2-5	-	TGTGCCAGCCTCTCTGCGGGAGAAGAGACCCAGTACTTC	CASLSAGEETQYF
TRBD2	TRBV7-2	17	TRBJ2-5	-	TGTGCCAGCAGCCAAACCGCTAGCGGGAGTGGGGAAGAGACCCAGTACTTC	CASSQTASGSGEETQYF
-	TRBV27	15	TRBJ2-5	-	TGTGCCAGCAGTTTACGGGGGGCCATAAAAGAGACCCAGTACTTC	CASSLRGAIKETQYF
-	TRBV21-1	16	TRBJ1-3	-	TGTGCCAGCAGCAAACGGGGGGCCAGGGCTGGAAACACCATATATTTT	CASSKRGARAGNTIYF
-	TRBV6-5	13	TRBJ2-4	-	TGTGCCAGCACCAAGAGGGCCCTGGACATTCAGTACTTC	CASTKRALDIQYF
TRBD2	TRBV6-1	14	TRBJ2-7	-	TGTGCCGCCCGGGAGGGACTAAGCACCTACGAGCAGTACTTC	CAAREGLSTYEQYF
TRBD1	TRBV19	13	TRBJ1-4	-	TGTGCCAGTCTCGGGACAGACAATGAAAAACTGTTTTTT	CASLGTDNEKLFF
-	TRBV6-5	15	TRBJ1-5	once	TGTGCCAGCAGCCATGACAGGTCGCCCAATCAGCCCCAGCATTTT	CASSHDRSPNQPQHF
TRBD2	TRBV7-9	14	TRBJ2-5	-	TGTGCCAGCAGCCTTCTTCGGGGGGAAGAGACCCAGTACTTC	CASSLLRGEETQYF
TRBD1	TRBV28	13	TRBJ1-2	-	TGTGCCAGCAGTTCATCAGGGGGCTATGGCTACACCTTC	CASSSSGGYGYTF
TRBD1	TRBV27	13	TRBJ2-5	-	TGTGCCAGCAGAAGACAGGGCGGCGAGACCCAGTACTTC	CASRRQGGETQYF
-	TRBV11-3	13	TRBJ2-3	-	TGTGCCAGCAGCTCCCGTCTCACAGATACGCAGTATTTT	CASSSRLTDTQYF
-	TRBV7-2	14	TRBJ2-3	-	TGTGCCAGCAGCTTATTCGTGGGGCCAGATACGCAGTATTTT	CASSLFVGPDTQYF
-	TRBV10-2	14	TRBJ2-3	-	TGCGCCAGCAAAGTTAGTCTGGCCCAAGATACGCAGTATTTT	CASKVSLAQDTQYF
-	TRBV28	12	TRBJ1-5	once	TGTGCCAGCAAACTAGGAAGTCAGCCCCAGCATTTT	CASKLGSQPQHF
TRBD2	TRBV7-2	16	TRBJ2-7	-	TGTGCCAGCAGCCCAAGCGGGACTAGCGCGGCCTACGAGCAGTACTTC	CASSPSGTSAAYEQYF
TRBD2	TRBV11-3	14	TRBJ2-1	-	TGTGCCAGCACCTCGGGACTAGCGGGAGATGAGCAGTTCTTC	CASTSGLAGDEQFF
TRBD2	TRBV7-2	18	TRBJ2-4	-	TGTGCCAGCAGTCCCCAGGGGGCTAGCGGGAGTTCAAAAAACATTCAGTACTTC	CASSPQGASGSSKNIQYF
-	TRBV7-9	11	TRBJ2-7	-	TGTGCCGGGGTGGGAGAGTACGAGCAGTACTTC	CAGVGEYEQYF
TRBD1	TRBV9	15	TRBJ1-1	-	TGTGCCAGCAGCCCACGACAGGGGGCTGGCACTGAAGCTTTCTTT	CASSPRQGAGTEAFF
-	TRBV5-1	13	TRBJ1-2	-	TGCGCCAGCAGCCCGTCGGGGACTTATGGCTACACCTTC	CASSPSGTYGYTF
-	TRBV2	13	TRBJ2-1	-	TGTGCCAGCAGTAACCACGACTCCAATGAGCAGTTCTTC	CASSNHDSNEQFF
TRBD1	TRBV6-6	13	TRBJ1-2	-	TGTGCCATCCTCCGGGACAGGGCGGATGGCTACACCTTC	CAILRDRADGYTF
-	TRBV28	14	TRBJ2-6	-	TGTGCCAGCAGTAAACAGGGTGGGGCCAACGTCCTGACTTTC	CASSKQGGANVLTF
-	TRBV11-2	14	TRBJ2-5	-	TGTGCCAGCAGCCAGCCGCCCATTTGGGAGACCCAGTACTTC	CASSQPPIWETQYF
-	TRBV7-8	16	TRBJ1-4	-	TGTGCCAGCAGCTCAGACCGGACACGGCTGAATGAAAAACTGTTTTTT	CASSSDRTRLNEKLFF
-	TRBV28	12	TRBJ2-4	-	TGTGCCAGCAGTTTAAGAAGTAACATTCAGTACTTC	CASSLRSNIQYF
-	TRBV7-2	16	TRBJ2-7	-	TGTGCCAGCAGCTTAGGGTGGGACACCATTACCTACGAGCAGTACTTC	CASSLGWDTITYEQYF
-	TRBV2	14	TRBJ2-5	-	TGTGCCAGCAGTGAGCGGACAATACAAGAGACCCAGTACTTC	CASSERTIQETQYF
TRBD2	TRBV4-3	15	TRBJ2-2	-	TGCGCCAGCAGCCAAGGGCGGGAGAGGGCCGGGGAGCTGTTTTTT	CASSQGRERAGELFF
TRBD1	TRBV7-3	16	TRBJ2-3	-	TGTGCCAGCAGCCCACAGGGGCGGAAAGGCACAGATACGCAGTATTTT	CASSPQGRKGTDTQYF
TRBD1	TRBV7-9	13	TRBJ1-2	-	TGTGCCAGCAGCAACCGGGACAGTGGGGGCTACACCTTC	CASSNRDSGGYTF
TRBD1	TRBV28	12	TRBJ1-1	-	TGTGCCAGCCAGGGACAGACAATAGAAGCTTTCTTT	CASQGQTIEAFF
-	TRBV28	14	TRBJ2-7	-	TGTGCCAGCAGTCCTACTGGGGGTATCGACGAGCAGTACTTC	CASSPTGGIDEQYF
TRBD2	TRBV9	16	TRBJ2-1	-	TGTGCCAGCAGCGGACCACTAGCGGGAGTTTTTAATGAGCAGTTCTTC	CASSGPLAGVFNEQFF
TRBD2	TRBV27	18	TRBJ2-5	-	TGTGCCATCCACCTCCCCGGGACTAGCGGGAGGACACAAGAGACCCAGTACTTC	CAIHLPGTSGRTQETQYF
TRBD1	TRBV30	14	TRBJ1-2	-	TGTGCCTGGACCCGGACAGGTTCTAACTATGGCTACACCTTC	CAWTRTGSNYGYTF
TRBD1	TRBV28	16	TRBJ1-1	-	TGTGCCAGCAGTTTATCGGTGGACAGGTTGAACACTGAAGCTTTCTTT	CASSLSVDRLNTEAFF
-	TRBV7-3	15	TRBJ2-7	once	TGTGCCAGCAGCCCCCTTCCGTCCGTGGTCGGGGAGCAGTACTTC	CASSPLPSVVGEQYF
TRBD2	TRBV5-1	17	TRBJ2-1	-	TGCGCCAGCAGCGGGGAGGGGACTAGCGGGACGTACAATGAGCAGTTCTTC	CASSGEGTSGTYNEQFF
-	TRBV29-1	14	TRBJ1-5	-	TGCAGCGTAGCCGAGAGAAATAGCAATCAGCCCCAGCATTTT	CSVAERNSNQPQHF
TRBD2	TRBV11-2	15	TRBJ2-3	-	TGTGCCAGCAGCCCCCGACTAGCGGGGACAGATACGCAGTATTTT	CASSPRLAGTDTQYF
TRBD1	TRBV7-2	14	TRBJ1-3	-	TGTGCCAGCAGCGCCGGGACAGTCGGAAACACCATATATTTT	CASSAGTVGNTIYF
-	TRBV7-2	11	TRBJ2-1	-	TGTGCCAGCAGCCCAGTAGGTGAGCAGTTCTTC	CASSPVGEQFF
-	TRBV6-5	15	TRBJ1-3	-	TGTGCCAGCAGTTGGGGAGGGGTCTCTGGAAACACCATATATTTT	CASSWGGVSGNTIYF
-	TRBV28	12	TRBJ2-7	-	TGTGCCAGCAGTTCTGGTCCCTACGAGCAGTACTTC	CASSSGPYEQYF
TRBD2	TRBV7-8	17	TRBJ2-3	-	TGTGCCAGCAGCTTAGTGTCTAGCGGTTATAGCACAGATACGCAGTATTTT	CASSLVSSGYSTDTQYF
TRBD2	TRBV18	15	TRBJ2-3	-	TGTGCCAGCTCCCCTAGCGGGCAGAGCACAGATACGCAGTATTTT	CASSPSGQSTDTQYF
-	TRBV7-2	16	TRBJ2-7	once	TGTGCCAGCAGCTTAGACGGGACCTTCACGGGGTACGAGCAGTACTTC	CASSLDGTFTGYEQYF
-	TRBV11-2	15	TRBJ2-5	-	TGTGCCAGCAGCTTAGAACGTGGGACGCAAGAGACCCAGTACTTC	CASSLERGTQETQYF